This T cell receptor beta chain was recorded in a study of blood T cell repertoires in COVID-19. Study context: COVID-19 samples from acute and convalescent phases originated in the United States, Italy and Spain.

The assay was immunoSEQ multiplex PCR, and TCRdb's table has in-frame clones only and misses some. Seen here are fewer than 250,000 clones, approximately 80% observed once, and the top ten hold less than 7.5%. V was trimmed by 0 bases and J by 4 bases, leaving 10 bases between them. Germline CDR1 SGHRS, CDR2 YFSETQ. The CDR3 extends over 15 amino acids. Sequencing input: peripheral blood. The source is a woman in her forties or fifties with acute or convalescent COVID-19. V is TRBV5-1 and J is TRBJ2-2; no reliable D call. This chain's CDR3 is CASSLDGSGTGELFF. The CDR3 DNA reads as TGCGCCAGCAGCTTGGATGGGTCGGGCACCGGGGAGCTGTTTTTT. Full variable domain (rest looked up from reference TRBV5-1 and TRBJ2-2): KAGVTQTPRYLIKTRGQQVTLSCSPISGHRSVSWYQQTPGQGLQFLFEYFSETQRNKGNFPGRFSGRQFSNSRSEMNVSTLELGDSALYLCASSLDGSGTGELFFGEGSRLTVL.